This paragraph reports one T cell receptor beta chain. Its target is unknown. The sorter processed each CD8+ T cell subset in triplicate at roughly 300,000 cells apiece. The entry originates in a study of CXCR3-negative and CXCR3-positive naive CD8 T cells. TRB cDNA was prepared as libraries by UMI-labeled 5' RACE. Using the 5' RACE reads, TCRdb records one entry per CDR3 protein without DNA. Recorded for this sample: approximately 100,000 distinct CDR3 sequences. Germline values: CDR1 MNHNY, CDR2 SVGAGI (reference sequence). The CDR3 is 15 amino acids. General study findings and limits: Naive cells positive for CXCR3 carried more hydrophobic TRB CDR3s than CXCR3-negative ones.

V is TRBV6-6 and J is TRBJ2-1; TCRdb lists TRBD2, though no DNA is available to test this call. Material for sequencing was naive CXCR3+ CD8+ T cells from blood. Noted subset: CD45RO-CCR7+CD27+CD95- naive CD8+ T cells expressing CXCR3 (TNR3+). The source of this sequence is a human donor in good health. Some clones in this sample may be carry-over from other donors' samples. The CDR3 region is CASSKGLAVFDEQFF.